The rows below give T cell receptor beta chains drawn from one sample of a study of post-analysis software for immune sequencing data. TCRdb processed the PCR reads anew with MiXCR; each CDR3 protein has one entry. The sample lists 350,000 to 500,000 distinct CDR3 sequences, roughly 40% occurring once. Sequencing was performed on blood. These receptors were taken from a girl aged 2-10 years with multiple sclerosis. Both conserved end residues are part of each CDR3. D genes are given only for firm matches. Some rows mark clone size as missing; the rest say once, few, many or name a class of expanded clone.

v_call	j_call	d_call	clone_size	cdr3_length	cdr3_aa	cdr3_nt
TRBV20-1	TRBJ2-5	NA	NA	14	CSARPQVYQETQYF	TGCAGTGCTCGACCCCAGGTGTACCAAGAGACCCAGTACTTC
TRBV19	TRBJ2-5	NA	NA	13	CASSQDRQETQYF	TGTGCCAGTAGTCAGGACAGACAAGAGACCCAGTACTTC
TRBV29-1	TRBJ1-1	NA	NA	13	CSVVRQMNTEAFF	TGCAGCGTTGTGCGGCAGATGAACACTGAAGCTTTCTTT
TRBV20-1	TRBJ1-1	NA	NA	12	CSASTGRVEAFF	TGCAGTGCTAGTACAGGGAGGGTTGAAGCTTTCTTT
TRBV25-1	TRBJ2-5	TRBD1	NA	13	CASRRQGIETQYF	TGTGCCAGCAGAAGACAGGGGATCGAGACCCAGTACTTC
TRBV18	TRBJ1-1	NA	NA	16	CASSPRSQVGDTEAFF	TGTGCCAGCTCACCACGATCTCAGGTGGGGGACACTGAAGCTTTCTTT
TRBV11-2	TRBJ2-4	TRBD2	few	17	CASSSLRLAGAEYIQYF	TGTGCCAGCAGCTCCCTGAGGCTAGCGGGAGCTGAATACATTCAGTACTTC
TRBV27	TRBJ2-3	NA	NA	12	CASSPYRDSEYF	TGTGCCAGCAGTCCATACCGGGACTCCGAGTATTTT
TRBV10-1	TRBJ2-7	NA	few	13	CASSEWLGNEQYF	TGCGCCAGCAGTGAGTGGTTGGGTAACGAGCAGTACTTC
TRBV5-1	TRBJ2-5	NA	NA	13	CASSWTVEETQYF	TGCGCCAGCAGCTGGACAGTTGAAGAGACCCAGTACTTC
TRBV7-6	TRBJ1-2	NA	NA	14	CASSPRGTLRGYTF	TGTGCCAGCAGCCCCAGAGGGACACTCCGGGGCTACACCTTC
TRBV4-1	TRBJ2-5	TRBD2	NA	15	CASSQDRTRGETQYF	TGCGCCAGCAGCCAAGATAGGACTAGAGGGGAGACCCAGTACTTC